Listed below are T cell receptor beta chains from one sample, sequenced in a study of blood T cells in healthy people across ages. MiXCR, run by TCRdb on the 5' RACE reads, gives a single entry per CDR3 protein. This table holds 500,000 to 600,000 distinct CDR3 sequences, approximately 27% found once. The sequencing sample was made of blood. The receptors originated from a woman aged 70-85 years in good health. Both conserved end residues are part of each CDR3. The D gene is left open where the match is weak. Clone sizes are given selectively: once, few, many, or a class where the clone is expanded.

J | D | size | V | DNA | CDR3
TRBJ2-7 | - | few | TRBV24-1 | TGTGCCACCAGTGATTTCGGCCAGGACTACGAGCAGTACTTC | CATSDFGQDYEQYF
TRBJ1-2 | - | few | TRBV7-2 | TGTGCCAGCAGCTTAGAAGGGTGGCGAGGCTACACCTTC | CASSLEGWRGYTF
TRBJ1-1 | - | few | TRBV5-1 | TGCGCCAGCAGCCGGGGGACGAACACTGAAGCTTTCTTT | CASSRGTNTEAFF
TRBJ2-5 | TRBD2 | - | TRBV15 | TGTGCCACCAGCAGACTTAGCGGGGTAAAAGAGACCCAGTACTTC | CATSRLSGVKETQYF
TRBJ2-1 | - | - | TRBV12-3/TRBV12-4 | TGTGCCAGCAGTTACGGTGGGGGGGCCGAGTCGAATGAGCAGTTCTTC | CASSYGGGAESNEQFF
TRBJ2-1 | - | once | TRBV29-1 | TGCTGCGTTGACGGTGGGCTCGGGTCCTACAATGAGCAGTTCTTC | CCVDGGLGSYNEQFF
TRBJ2-3 | - | few | TRBV11-1 | TGTGCCAGCAGCTTAGACTACAGAATGGGTACGCAGTATTTT | CASSLDYRMGTQYF
TRBJ1-4 | TRBD1 | few | TRBV5-1 | TGCGCCAGCACCCCGGGACAGGGGCATGAAAAACTGTTTTTT | CASTPGQGHEKLFF
TRBJ1-1 | TRBD1 | - | TRBV20-1 | TGCAGTGCTAGAGGCTGGGACAGGGGCCTGGGGACTGAAGCTTTCTTT | CSARGWDRGLGTEAFF
TRBJ2-7 | - | - | TRBV6-2/TRBV6-3 | TGTGCCAGCAGTCGGACAGTTTACTACGAGCAGTACTTC | CASSRTVYYEQYF
TRBJ2-2 | - | - | TRBV19 | TGTGCCAGCAGTAACGACAGACTAAACACCGGGGAGCTGTTTTTT | CASSNDRLNTGELFF
TRBJ2-3 | - | many | TRBV29-1 | TGCAGCGTCGAGGTACGGGATACGCAGTATTTT | CSVEVRDTQYF
TRBJ2-4 | - | few | TRBV5-1 | TGCGCCAGCAGCTTGACCAGGTTTGACATTCAGTACTTC | CASSLTRFDIQYF
TRBJ1-2 | - | many | TRBV4-2 | TGTGCCAGCAGCCAGGGCCTGGGGTGGTATGGCTACACCTTC | CASSQGLGWYGYTF
TRBJ1-5 | - | - | TRBV6-5 | TGTGCCAGCACTTTTGAACAGGGATATAGCAATCAGCCCCAGCATTTT | CASTFEQGYSNQPQHF
TRBJ2-7 | TRBD1 | - | TRBV7-9 | TGTGCCAGCAGCCCAGGTCGGGGGACAGGGCCGATTAACGAGCAGTACTTC | CASSPGRGTGPINEQYF
TRBJ2-7 | TRBD2 | few | TRBV7-2 | TGTGCCAGCAGCCGCCGAGGACTAGCGGGAGCCTACGAGCAGTACTTC | CASSRRGLAGAYEQYF
TRBJ1-4 | - | - | TRBV4-3 | TGCGCCAGCAGCCAGATGGAGGGCAGGGTGAATGAAAAACTGTTTTTT | CASSQMEGRVNEKLFF
TRBJ2-7 | - | - | TRBV7-2 | TGTGCCAGCAGCTTAGAGGGACCGGGGGCCTACGAGCAGTACTTC | CASSLEGPGAYEQYF
TRBJ2-6 | - | - | TRBV14 | TGTGCCAGCAGCCTATTGGGGAACTCTGGGGCCAACGTCCTGACTTTC | CASSLLGNSGANVLTF
TRBJ2-3 | TRBD2 | once | TRBV5-1 | TGCGCCAGCAGCTTAGGGCTAGCGGGGGTTCGCACAGATACGCAGTATTTT | CASSLGLAGVRTDTQYF
TRBJ1-1 | TRBD1 | - | TRBV6-6 | TGTGCCAGCAGTTATTCGAGGACAGGGGGATACACTGAAGCTTTCTTT | CASSYSRTGGYTEAFF
TRBJ2-3 | TRBD1 | few | TRBV18 | TGTGCCAGCTCACCTCGGGACAGCACAGATACGCGGTATTTT | CASSPRDSTDTRYF
TRBJ1-1 | TRBD1 | - | TRBV6-2/TRBV6-3 | TGTGCCAGCAGTTTCCCCAACAGGGGTGGAGGTAACACTGAAGCTTTCTTT | CASSFPNRGGGNTEAFF
TRBJ2-5 | TRBD1 | - | TRBV12-3/TRBV12-4 | TGTGCCAGCAGTGGACAGGGCGGGGCAGAGACCCAGTACTTC | CASSGQGGAETQYF
TRBJ2-5 | - | - | TRBV6-1 | TGTGCCAGCAGTGAAATCCCAGGGCTCGGTGAGACCCAGTACTTC | CASSEIPGLGETQYF
TRBJ2-4 | - | - | TRBV11-3 | TGTGCCAGCAGCCCCCTCGACTACAAAAACATTCAGTACTTC | CASSPLDYKNIQYF
TRBJ1-1 | - | once | TRBV6-2/TRBV6-3 | TGTGCCAGCAGTGCCACAGGCCCTCCTCCCAGGTTCTTT | CASSATGPPPRFF
TRBJ2-1 | - | - | TRBV9 | TGTGCCAGCAGCGCGGTGGGGGGGGCCATCGGCAATGAGCAGTTCTTC | CASSAVGGAIGNEQFF
TRBJ2-5 | - | - | TRBV13 | TGTGCCAGCAGCTTAGGCGGACGCCCGGAGACCCAGTACTTC | CASSLGGRPETQYF
TRBJ2-7 | TRBD1 | once | TRBV3-1 | TGTGCCAGCAGCTACAGGGGGGCGGAGAACGAGCAGTACTTC | CASSYRGAENEQYF
TRBJ2-7 | - | - | TRBV6-2/TRBV6-3 | TGTGCCAGCATCGAGGACGGCTTTTCCTACGAGCAGTACTTC | CASIEDGFSYEQYF
TRBJ2-5 | TRBD2 | few | TRBV5-1 | TGCGCCAGCAGCCCTGGGGCAGCGGGGGGACCCAAGACCCAAGAGACCCAGTACTTC | CASSPGAAGGPKTQETQYF
TRBJ2-5 | TRBD1 | many | TRBV5-8 | TGTGCCAGCAGTTGGGGACAGGGGAGGTTTACCCAGTACTTC | CASSWGQGRFTQYF
TRBJ1-2 | TRBD1 | few | TRBV20-1 | TGCAGTGCTAGGGCGACAGGGGGCGAGTATGGCTACACCTTC | CSARATGGEYGYTF
TRBJ2-7 | - | - | TRBV6-6 | TGTGCCAGCGGAGCCGGCGAGCAGTACTTC | CASGAGEQYF
TRBJ2-1 | TRBD2 | - | TRBV7-6 | TGTGCCAGCAGCTCACCGGGACTAGGATACAATGAGCAGTTCTTC | CASSSPGLGYNEQFF
TRBJ2-7 | - | - | TRBV10-3 | TGTGCCATCAACGCCGGGACTCAAGACGAGCAGTACTTC | CAINAGTQDEQYF
TRBJ1-2 | - | - | TRBV6-6 | TGTGCCAGCAGATCAGGACAGCTCGGCTACACCTTC | CASRSGQLGYTF
TRBJ1-1 | - | - | TRBV5-1 | TGCGCCAGCAGCCCGACGGGGGGTAGTCTTGAAGCTTTCTTT | CASSPTGGSLEAFF
TRBJ1-3 | TRBD1 | - | TRBV12-3/TRBV12-4 | TGTGCCAGCAGTCGGACAGGGTTCTCTGGAAACACCATATATTTT | CASSRTGFSGNTIYF
TRBJ1-2 | TRBD1 | - | TRBV5-1 | TGCGCCAGCAGCTTGACAGGGGATCGAGATGGCTACACCTTC | CASSLTGDRDGYTF
TRBJ1-1 | TRBD1 | few | TRBV7-2 | TGTGCCAGCAGCCAGGGGACAGCAACGAGGGCTTTCTTT | CASSQGTATRAFF
TRBJ1-1 | TRBD1 | - | TRBV12-3/TRBV12-4 | TGTGCCAGCCGCGAGGGACAGATATTTGCGGGAGCTTTCTTT | CASREGQIFAGAFF
TRBJ2-3 | - | - | TRBV7-2 | TGTGCCAGCAGCTTAGGGAGGGGGAATACGCAGTATTTT | CASSLGRGNTQYF
TRBJ2-3 | - | - | TRBV7-2 | TGTGCCAGCAGCGTAGGGAGCGTAACCACAGATACGCAGTATTTT | CASSVGSVTTDTQYF